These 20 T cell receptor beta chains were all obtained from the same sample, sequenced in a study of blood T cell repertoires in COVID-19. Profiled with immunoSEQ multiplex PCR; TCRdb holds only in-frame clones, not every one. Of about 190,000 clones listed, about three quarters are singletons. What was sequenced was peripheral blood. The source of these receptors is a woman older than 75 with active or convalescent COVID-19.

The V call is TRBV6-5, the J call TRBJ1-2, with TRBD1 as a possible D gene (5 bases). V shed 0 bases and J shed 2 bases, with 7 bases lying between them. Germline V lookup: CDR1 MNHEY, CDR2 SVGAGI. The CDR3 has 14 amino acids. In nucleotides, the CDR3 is TGTGCCAGCAGTTACTCCCAGGGCAACTATGGCTACACCTTC. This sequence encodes CASSYSQGNYGYTF.

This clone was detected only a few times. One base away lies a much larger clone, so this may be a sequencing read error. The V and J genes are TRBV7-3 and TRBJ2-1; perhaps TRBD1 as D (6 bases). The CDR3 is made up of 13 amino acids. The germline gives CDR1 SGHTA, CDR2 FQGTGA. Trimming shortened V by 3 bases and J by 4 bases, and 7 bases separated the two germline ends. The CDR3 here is CASSFGQYNEQFF. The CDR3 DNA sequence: TGTGCCAGCAGCTTCGGACAGTACAATGAGCAGTTCTTC.

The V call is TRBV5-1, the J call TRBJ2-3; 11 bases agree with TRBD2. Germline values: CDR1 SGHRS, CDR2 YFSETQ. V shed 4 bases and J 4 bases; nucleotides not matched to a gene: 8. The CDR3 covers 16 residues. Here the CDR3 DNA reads TGCGCCAGCAGCCCGAGACTAGCGGGGTTGGCAGATACGCAGTATTTT. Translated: CASSPRLAGLADTQYF.

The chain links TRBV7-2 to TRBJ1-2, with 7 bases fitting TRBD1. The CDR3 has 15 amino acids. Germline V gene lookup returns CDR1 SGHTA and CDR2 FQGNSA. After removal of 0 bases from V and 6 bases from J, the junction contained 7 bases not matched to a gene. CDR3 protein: CASSLARRGLHGYTF. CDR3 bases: TGTGCCAGCAGCTTAGCGAGGAGGGGGCTGCATGGCTACACCTTC.

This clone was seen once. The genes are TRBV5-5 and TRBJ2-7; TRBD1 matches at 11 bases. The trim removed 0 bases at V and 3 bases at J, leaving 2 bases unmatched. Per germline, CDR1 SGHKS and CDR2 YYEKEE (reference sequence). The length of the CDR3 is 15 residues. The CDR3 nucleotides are TGTGCCAGCAGCTTGGGGACAGGGGGCGGCTACGAGCAGTACTTC. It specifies CASSLGTGGGYEQYF.

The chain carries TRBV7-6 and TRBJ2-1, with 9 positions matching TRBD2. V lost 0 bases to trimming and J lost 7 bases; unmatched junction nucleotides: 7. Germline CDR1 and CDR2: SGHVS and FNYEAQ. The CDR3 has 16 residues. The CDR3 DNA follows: TGTGCCAGCAGCTTAGCGATAGCGGGGGTCCCAAATGAGCAGTTCTTC. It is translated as CASSLAIAGVPNEQFF.

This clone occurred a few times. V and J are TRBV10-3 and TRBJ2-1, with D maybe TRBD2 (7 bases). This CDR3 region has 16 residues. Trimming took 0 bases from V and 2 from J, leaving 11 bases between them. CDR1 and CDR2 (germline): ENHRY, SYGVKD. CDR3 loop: CAISESGGPTYNEQFF. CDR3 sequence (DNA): TGTGCCATCAGTGAGTCGGGGGGGCCGACCTACAATGAGCAGTTCTTC.

CDR3 loop: CASSPGYRTDTQYF. CDR3 DNA sequence: TGTGCCAGCAGCCCGGGTTACCGGACAGATACGCAGTATTTT. This chain uses TRBV7-9 with TRBJ2-3; D is unresolved. The CDR3 has 14 amino acids. The germline gives CDR1 SEHNR, CDR2 FQNEAQ (reference sequence). With 5 bases removed from V and 3 bases from J, the gap between germline ends came to 12 bases.

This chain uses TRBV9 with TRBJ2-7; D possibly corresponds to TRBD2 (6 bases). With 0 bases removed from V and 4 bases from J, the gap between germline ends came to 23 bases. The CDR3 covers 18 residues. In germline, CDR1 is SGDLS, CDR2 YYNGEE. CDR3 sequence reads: CASSVERSGGGMRYEQYF. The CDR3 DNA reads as TGTGCCAGCAGCGTAGAGCGGTCCGGGGGAGGAATGAGGTACGAGCAGTACTTC.

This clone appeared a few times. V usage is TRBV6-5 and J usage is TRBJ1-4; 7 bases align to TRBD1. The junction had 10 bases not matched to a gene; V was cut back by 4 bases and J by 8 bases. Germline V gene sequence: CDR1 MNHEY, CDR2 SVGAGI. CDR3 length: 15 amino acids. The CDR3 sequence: CASSLGKGAGEKLFF. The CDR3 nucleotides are TGTGCCAGCAGTTTGGGGAAGGGGGCTGGCGAAAAACTGTTTTTT.

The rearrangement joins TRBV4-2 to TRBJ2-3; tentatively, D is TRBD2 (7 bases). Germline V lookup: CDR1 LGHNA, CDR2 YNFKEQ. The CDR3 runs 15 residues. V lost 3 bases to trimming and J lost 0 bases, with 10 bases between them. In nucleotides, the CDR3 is TGTGCCAGCAGCCACGGGGGGCCTAGCACAGATACGCAGTATTTT. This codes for CASSHGGPSTDTQYF.

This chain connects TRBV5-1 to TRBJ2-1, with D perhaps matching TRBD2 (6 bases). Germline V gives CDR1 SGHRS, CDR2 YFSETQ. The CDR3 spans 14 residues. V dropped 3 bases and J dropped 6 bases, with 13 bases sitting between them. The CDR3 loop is CASSSGAVPNEQFF. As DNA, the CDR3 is TGCGCCAGCAGCTCGGGAGCGGTACCCAATGAGCAGTTCTTC. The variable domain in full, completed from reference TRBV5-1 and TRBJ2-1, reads KAGVTQTPRYLIKTRGQQVTLSCSPISGHRSVSWYQQTPGQGLQFLFEYFSETQRNKGNFPGRFSGRQFSNSRSEMNVSTLELGDSALYLCASSSGAVPNEQFFGPGTRLTVL.

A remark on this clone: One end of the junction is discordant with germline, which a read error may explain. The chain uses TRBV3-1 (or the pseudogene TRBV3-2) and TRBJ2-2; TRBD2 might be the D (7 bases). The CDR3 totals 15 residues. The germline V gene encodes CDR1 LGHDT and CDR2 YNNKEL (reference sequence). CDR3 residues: CARSLGGARTGELFF. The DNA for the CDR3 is TGTGCCCGCAGCCTGGGGGGGGCGCGGACCGGGGAGCTGTTTTTT.

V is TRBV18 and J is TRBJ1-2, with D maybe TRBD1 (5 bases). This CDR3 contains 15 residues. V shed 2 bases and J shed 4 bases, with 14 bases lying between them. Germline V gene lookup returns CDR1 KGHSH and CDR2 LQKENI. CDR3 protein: CASSPSGIGAYGYTF. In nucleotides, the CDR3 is TGTGCCAGCTCACCATCCGGTATAGGGGCCTATGGCTACACCTTC. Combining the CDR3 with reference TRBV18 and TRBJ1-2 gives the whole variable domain NAGVMQNPRHLVRRRGQEARLRCSPMKGHSHVYWYRQLPEEGLKFMVYLQKENIIDESGMPKERFSAEFPKEGPSILRIQQVVRGDSAAYFCASSPSGIGAYGYTFGSGTRLTVV.

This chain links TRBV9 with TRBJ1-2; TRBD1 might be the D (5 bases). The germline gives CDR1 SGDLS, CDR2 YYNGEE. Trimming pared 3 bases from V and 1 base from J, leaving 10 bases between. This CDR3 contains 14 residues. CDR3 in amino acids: CASSGGHFNYGYTF. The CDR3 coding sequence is TGTGCCAGCAGCGGGGGCCATTTTAACTATGGCTACACCTTC.

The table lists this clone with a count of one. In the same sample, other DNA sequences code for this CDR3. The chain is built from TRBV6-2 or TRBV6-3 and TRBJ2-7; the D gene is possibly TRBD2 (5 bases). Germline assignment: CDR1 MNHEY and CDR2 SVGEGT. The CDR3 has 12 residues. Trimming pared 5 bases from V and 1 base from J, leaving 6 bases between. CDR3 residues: CASSPGSYEQYF. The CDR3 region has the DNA TGTGCCAGCAGTCCGGGGTCCTACGAGCAGTACTTC.

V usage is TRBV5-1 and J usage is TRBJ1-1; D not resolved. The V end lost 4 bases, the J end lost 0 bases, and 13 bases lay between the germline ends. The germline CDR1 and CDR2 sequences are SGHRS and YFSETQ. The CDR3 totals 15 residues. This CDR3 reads CASSLLGVMNTEAFF. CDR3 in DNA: TGCGCCAGCAGCCTGCTCGGGGTCATGAACACTGAAGCTTTCTTT.

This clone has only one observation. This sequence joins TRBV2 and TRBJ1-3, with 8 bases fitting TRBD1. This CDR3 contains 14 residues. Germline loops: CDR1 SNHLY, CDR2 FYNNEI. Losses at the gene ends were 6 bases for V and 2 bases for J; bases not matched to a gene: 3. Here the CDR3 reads CASSSRGPGNTIYF. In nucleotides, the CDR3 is TGTGCCAGCAGCAGCAGGGGGCCTGGAAACACCATATATTTT.

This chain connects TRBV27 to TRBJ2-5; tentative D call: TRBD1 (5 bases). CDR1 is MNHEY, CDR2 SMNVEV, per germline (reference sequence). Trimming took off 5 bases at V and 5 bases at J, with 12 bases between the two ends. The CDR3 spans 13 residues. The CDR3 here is CASSQQGFETQYF. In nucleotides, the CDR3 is TGTGCCAGCAGTCAGCAGGGATTCGAGACCCAGTACTTC.

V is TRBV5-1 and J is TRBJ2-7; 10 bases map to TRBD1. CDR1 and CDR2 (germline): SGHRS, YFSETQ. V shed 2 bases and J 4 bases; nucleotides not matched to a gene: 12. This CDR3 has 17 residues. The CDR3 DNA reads TGCGCCAGCAGCTTCGCCCCAGGACAGGGGGAAACTTACGAGCAGTACTTC. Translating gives CASSFAPGQGETYEQYF.